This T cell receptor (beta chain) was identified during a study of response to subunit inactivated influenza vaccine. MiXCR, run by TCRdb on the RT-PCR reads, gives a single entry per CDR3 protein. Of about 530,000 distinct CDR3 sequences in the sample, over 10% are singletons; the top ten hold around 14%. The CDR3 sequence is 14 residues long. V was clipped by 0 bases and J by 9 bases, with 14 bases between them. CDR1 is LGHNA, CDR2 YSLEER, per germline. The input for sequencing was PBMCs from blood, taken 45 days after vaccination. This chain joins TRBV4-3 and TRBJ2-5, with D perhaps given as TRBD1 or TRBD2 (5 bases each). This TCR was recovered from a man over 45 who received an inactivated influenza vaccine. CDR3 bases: TGCGCCAGCAGCCAAGACCGGGATCCCAGGGCCCAGTACTTC. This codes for CASSQDRDPRAQYF.